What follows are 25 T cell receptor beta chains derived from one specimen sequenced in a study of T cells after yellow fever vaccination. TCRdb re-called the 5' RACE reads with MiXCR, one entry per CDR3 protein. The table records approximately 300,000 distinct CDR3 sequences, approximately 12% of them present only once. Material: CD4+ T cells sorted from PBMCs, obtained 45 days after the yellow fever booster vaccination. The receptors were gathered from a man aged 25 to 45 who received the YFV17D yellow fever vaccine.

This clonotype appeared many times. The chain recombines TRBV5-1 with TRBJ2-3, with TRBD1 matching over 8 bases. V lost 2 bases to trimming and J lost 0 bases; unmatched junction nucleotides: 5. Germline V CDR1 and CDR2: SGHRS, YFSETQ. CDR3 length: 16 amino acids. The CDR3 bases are TGCGCCAGCAGCTTTAGGGGACAGGCTAGCACAGATACGCAGTATTTT. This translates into CASSFRGQASTDTQYF. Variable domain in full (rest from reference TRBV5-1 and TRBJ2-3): KAGVTQTPRYLIKTRGQQVTLSCSPISGHRSVSWYQQTPGQGLQFLFEYFSETQRNKGNFPGRFSGRQFSNSRSEMNVSTLELGDSALYLCASSFRGQASTDTQYFGPGTRLTVL.

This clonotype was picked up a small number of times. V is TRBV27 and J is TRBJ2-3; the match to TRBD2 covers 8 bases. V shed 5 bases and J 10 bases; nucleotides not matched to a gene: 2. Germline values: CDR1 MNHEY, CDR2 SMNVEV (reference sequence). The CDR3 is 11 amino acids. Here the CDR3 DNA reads TGTGCCAGCAGTGTCGGGAGGGCGCAGTATTTT. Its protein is CASSVGRAQYF.

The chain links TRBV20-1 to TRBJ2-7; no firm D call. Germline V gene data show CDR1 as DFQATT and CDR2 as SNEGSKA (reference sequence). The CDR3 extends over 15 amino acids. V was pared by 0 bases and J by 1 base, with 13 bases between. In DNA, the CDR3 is TGCAGTGCTAGAGATTTGTCCAGGTCGTCCTACGAGCAGTACTTC. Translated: CSARDLSRSSYEQYF.

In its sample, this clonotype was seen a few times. The chain's CDR3 is CASSFEGQKETQYF. The CDR3 DNA reads as TGTGCCAGCAGTTTTGAGGGGCAAAAAGAGACCCAGTACTTC. V and J are TRBV12-3 or TRBV12-4 and TRBJ2-5; tentatively, D is TRBD1 or TRBD2 (5 bases each). This CDR3 is 14 amino acids long. The V and J ends lost 3 bases and 3 bases respectively, with 11 bases between them.

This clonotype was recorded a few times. In nucleotides, the CDR3 is TGTGCCAGCTCACCGTGGGCAGATTACGAGCAGTACTTC. Translating it yields CASSPWADYEQYF. The chain joins TRBV18 to TRBJ2-7; D gene uncertain. This CDR3 region has 13 residues. V was trimmed by 3 bases and J by 4 bases, leaving 10 bases between them. Per germline, CDR1 KGHSH and CDR2 LQKENI.

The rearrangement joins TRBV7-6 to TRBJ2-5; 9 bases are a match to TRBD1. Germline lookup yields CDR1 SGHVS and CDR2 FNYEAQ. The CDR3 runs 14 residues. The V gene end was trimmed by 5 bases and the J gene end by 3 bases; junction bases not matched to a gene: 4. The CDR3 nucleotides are TGTGCCAGCAGCATCCGGACAGGGGAAGAGACCCAGTACTTC. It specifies CASSIRTGEETQYF.

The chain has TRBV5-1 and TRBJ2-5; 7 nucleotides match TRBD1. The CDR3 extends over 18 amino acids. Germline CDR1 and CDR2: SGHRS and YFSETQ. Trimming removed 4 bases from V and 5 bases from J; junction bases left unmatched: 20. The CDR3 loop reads CASSPQSGQRALGETQYF. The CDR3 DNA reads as TGCGCCAGCAGCCCCCAATCGGGACAGCGAGCTTTGGGGGAGACCCAGTACTTC. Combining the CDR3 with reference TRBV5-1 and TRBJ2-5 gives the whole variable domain KAGVTQTPRYLIKTRGQQVTLSCSPISGHRSVSWYQQTPGQGLQFLFEYFSETQRNKGNFPGRFSGRQFSNSRSEMNVSTLELGDSALYLCASSPQSGQRALGETQYFGPGTRLLVL.

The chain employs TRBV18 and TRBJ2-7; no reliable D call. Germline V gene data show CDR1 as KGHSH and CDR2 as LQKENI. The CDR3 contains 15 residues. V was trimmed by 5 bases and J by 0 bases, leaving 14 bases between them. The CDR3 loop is CASSNGHSRSYEQYF. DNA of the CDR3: TGTGCCAGCTCAAATGGGCACAGCCGCTCCTACGAGCAGTACTTC. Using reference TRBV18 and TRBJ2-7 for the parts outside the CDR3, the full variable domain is NAGVMQNPRHLVRRRGQEARLRCSPMKGHSHVYWYRQLPEEGLKFMVYLQKENIIDESGMPKERFSAEFPKEGPSILRIQQVVRGDSAAYFCASSNGHSRSYEQYFGPGTRLTVT.

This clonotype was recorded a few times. The CDR3 sequence: CATSEGREETQYF. The CDR3 coding sequence is TGTGCCACCAGTGAAGGCAGGGAAGAGACCCAGTACTTC. This chain connects TRBV24-1 to TRBJ2-5; D possibly corresponds to TRBD1 (5 bases). The V gene lost 4 bases and the J gene lost 3 bases, with 8 bases spanning the gap. Germline values: CDR1 KGHDR, CDR2 SFDVKD. The CDR3 loop spans 13 amino acids.

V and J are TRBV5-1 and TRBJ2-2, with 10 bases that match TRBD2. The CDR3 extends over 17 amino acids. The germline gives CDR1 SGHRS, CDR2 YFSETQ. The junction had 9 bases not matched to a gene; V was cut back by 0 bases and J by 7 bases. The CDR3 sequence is CASSLEGSGRDGGELFF. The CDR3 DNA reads TGCGCCAGCAGCTTGGAAGGAAGCGGGAGGGACGGCGGGGAGCTGTTTTTT.

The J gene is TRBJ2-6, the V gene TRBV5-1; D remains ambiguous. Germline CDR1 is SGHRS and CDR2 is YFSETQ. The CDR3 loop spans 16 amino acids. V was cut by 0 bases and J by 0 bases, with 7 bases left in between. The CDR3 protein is CASSLASSSGANVLTF. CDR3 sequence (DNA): TGCGCCAGCAGCTTGGCTAGTTCCTCTGGGGCCAACGTCCTGACTTTC.

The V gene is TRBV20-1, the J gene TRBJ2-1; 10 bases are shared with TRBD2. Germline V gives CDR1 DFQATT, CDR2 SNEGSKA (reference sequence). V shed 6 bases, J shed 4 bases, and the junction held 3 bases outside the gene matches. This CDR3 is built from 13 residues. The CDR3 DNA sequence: TGCAGTGCCAGGACTAGCGGTTACAATGAGCAGTTCTTC. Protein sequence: CSARTSGYNEQFF.

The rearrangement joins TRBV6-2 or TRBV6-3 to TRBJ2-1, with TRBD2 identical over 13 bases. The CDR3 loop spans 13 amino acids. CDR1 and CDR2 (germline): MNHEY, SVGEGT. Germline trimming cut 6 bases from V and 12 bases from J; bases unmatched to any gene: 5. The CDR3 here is CASRGLAGEGQFF. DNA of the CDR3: TGTGCCAGCAGAGGACTAGCGGGAGAAGGGCAGTTCTTC.

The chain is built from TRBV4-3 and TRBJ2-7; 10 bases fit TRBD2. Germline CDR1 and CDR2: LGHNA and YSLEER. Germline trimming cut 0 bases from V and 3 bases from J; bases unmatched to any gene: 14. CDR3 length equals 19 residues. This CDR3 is CASSQDYSRALAGLYEQYF. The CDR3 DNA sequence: TGCGCCAGCAGCCAAGATTATAGTCGGGCACTAGCGGGACTCTACGAGCAGTACTTC.

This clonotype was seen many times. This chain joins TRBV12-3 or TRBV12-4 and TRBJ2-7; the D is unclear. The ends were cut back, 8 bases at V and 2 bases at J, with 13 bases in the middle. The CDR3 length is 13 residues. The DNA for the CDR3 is TGTGCCAGCTCACTCTCAGGCCCCTACGAGCAGTACTTC. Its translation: CASSLSGPYEQYF.

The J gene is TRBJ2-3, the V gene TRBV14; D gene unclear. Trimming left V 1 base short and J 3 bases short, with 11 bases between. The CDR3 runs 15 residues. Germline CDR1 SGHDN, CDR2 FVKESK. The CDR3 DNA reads TGTGCCAGCAGCCAAGGGTTTTCTCAAACAGATACGCAGTATTTT. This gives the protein CASSQGFSQTDTQYF.

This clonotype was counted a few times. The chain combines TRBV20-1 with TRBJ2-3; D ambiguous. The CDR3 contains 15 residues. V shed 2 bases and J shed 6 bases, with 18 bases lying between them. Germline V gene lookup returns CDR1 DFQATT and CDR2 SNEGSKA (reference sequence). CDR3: CSARSTQRSMDTQYF. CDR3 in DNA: TGCAGTGCTAGATCAACACAAAGATCTATGGATACGCAGTATTTT.

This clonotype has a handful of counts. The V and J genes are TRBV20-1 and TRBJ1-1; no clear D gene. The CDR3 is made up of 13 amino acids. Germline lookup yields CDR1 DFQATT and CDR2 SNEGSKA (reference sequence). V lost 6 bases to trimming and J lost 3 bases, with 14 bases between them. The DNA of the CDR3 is TGCAGTGCCAGACGGGGTGGGTACACTGAAGCTTTCTTT. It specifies CSARRGGYTEAFF.

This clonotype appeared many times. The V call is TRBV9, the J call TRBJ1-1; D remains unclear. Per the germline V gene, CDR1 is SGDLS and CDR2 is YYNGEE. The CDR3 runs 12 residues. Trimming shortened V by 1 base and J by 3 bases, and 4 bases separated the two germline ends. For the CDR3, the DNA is TGTGCCAGCAGCGTAAGGGACACTGAAGCTTTCTTT. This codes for CASSVRDTEAFF.

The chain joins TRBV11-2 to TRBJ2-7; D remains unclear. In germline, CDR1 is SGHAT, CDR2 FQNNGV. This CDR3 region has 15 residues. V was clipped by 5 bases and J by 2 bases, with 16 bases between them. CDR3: CASSPGDRVAYEQYF. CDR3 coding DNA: TGTGCCAGCAGCCCGGGCGATCGGGTGGCCTACGAGCAGTACTTC.

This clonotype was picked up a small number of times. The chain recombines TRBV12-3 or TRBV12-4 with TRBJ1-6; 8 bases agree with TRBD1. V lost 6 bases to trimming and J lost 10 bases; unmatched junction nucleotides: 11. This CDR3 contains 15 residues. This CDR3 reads CASSRRGPSKSPLHF. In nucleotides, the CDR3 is TGTGCCAGCAGCCGCAGGGGGCCCTCCAAATCACCCCTCCACTTT.

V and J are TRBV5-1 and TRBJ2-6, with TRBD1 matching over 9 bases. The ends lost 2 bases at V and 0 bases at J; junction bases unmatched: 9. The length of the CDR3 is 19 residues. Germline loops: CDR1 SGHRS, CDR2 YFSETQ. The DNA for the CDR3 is TGCGCCAGCAGCTTTGGGACCCCGACAGGGGGCTCTGGGGCCAACGTCCTGACTTTC. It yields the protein CASSFGTPTGGSGANVLTF.

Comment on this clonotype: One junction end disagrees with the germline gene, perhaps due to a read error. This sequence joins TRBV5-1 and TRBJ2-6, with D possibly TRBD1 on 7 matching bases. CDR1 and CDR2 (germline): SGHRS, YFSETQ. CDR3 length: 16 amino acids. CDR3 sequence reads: CASSLGGGVGDNVLTF. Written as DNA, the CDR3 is TGCGCCAGCAGCTTAGGAGGGGGCGTTGGGGACAACGTCCTGACTTTC.

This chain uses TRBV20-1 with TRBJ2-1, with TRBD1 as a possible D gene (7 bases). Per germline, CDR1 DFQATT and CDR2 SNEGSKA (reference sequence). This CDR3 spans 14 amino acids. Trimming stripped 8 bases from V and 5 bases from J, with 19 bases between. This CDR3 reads CSPRGVGPDNEQFF. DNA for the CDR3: TGCAGTCCCAGGGGGGTGGGTCCGGACAATGAGCAGTTCTTC.

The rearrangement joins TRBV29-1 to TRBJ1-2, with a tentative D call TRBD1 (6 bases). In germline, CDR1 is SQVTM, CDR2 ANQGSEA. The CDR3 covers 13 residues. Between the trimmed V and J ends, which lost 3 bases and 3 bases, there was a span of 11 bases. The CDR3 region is CSVDPGAYYGYTF. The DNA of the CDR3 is TGCAGCGTTGACCCAGGGGCTTACTATGGCTACACCTTC.